This TCR beta chain was captured by sequencing in a study of T-cell memory formation after mild COVID-19. TCRdb reanalysed the 5' RACE reads using MiXCR and keeps one entry per CDR3 protein. The data contain more than 150,000 distinct CDR3 sequences, more than 9% of them singletons. Whole-study results and caveats: A subset of responding clones appeared in pre-infection memory, suggesting cross-reactive memory joined. Among clones peaking at day 37 in the second wave, SARS-CoV-2 specificity remained unconfirmed. CD4+ contracting clones were mainly CM and EM; CD8+ ones, EMRA.

This clonotype turned up a few times. The antigen remains unidentified. From germline, CDR1 is SGHDN and CDR2 FVKESK. Trimming stripped 1 base from V and 10 bases from J, with 15 bases between. This CDR3 spans 14 amino acids. The chain joins TRBV14 to TRBJ2-3; D is uncertain. What was sequenced was PBMCs or a T cell subset sorted from them (not recorded which). The TCR sequence derives from a man younger than 30 who had mild COVID-19 (a few samples of this study predate the infection). Cell type and time point are not known. The CDR3 loop reads CASSQVTLWYAQYF. DNA of the CDR3: TGTGCCAGCAGCCAAGTGACTCTCTGGTATGCGCAGTATTTT.